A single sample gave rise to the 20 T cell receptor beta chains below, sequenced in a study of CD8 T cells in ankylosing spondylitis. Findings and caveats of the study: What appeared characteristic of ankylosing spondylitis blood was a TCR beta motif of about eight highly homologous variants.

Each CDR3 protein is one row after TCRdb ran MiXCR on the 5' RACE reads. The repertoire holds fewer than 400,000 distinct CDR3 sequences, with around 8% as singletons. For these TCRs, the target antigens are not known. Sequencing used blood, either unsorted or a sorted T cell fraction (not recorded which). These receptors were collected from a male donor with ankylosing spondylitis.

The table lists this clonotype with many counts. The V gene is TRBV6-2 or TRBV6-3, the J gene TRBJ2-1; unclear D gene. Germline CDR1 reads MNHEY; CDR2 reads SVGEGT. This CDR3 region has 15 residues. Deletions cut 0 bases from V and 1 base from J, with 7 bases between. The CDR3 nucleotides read TGTGCCAGCAGTTACTCGAGCCAGTCCTACAATGAGCAGTTCTTC. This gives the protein CASSYSSQSYNEQFF.

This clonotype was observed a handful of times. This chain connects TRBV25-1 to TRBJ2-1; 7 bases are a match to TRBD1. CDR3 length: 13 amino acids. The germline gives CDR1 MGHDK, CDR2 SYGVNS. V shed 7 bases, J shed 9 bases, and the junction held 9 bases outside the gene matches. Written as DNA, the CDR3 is TGTGCCAGCATCAAAAGGGGGCAAGGTGAGCAGTTCTTC. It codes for CASIKRGQGEQFF. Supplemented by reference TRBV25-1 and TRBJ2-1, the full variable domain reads EADIYQTPRYLVIGTGKKITLECSQTMGHDKMYWYQQDPGMELHLIHYSYGVNSTEKGDLSSESTVSRIRTEHFPLTLESARPSHTSQYLCASIKRGQGEQFFGPGTRLTVL.

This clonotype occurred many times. This chain's CDR3 is CSVTTSGNTGELFF. The CDR3 nucleotides read TGCAGCGTTACGACTAGCGGTAACACCGGGGAGCTGTTTTTT. The chain uses TRBV29-1 and TRBJ2-2; 9 bases agree with TRBD2. The CDR3 is 14 amino acids. Germline-derived CDR1 and CDR2 are SQVTM and ANQGSEA. J gave up 2 bases and V 5 bases, and 3 bases lay outside the gene matches.

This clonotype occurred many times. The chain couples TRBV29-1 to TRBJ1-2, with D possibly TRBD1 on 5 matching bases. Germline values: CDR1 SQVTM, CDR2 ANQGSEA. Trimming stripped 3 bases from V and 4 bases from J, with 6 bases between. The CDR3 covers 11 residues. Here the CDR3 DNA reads TGCAGCGTTGAGCAGGGCTATGGCTACACCTTC. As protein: CSVEQGYGYTF. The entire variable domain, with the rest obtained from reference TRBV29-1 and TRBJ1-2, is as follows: SAVISQKPSRDICQRGTSLTIQCQVDSQVTMMFWYRQQPGQSLTLIATANQGSEATYESGFVIDKFPISRPNLTFSTLTVSNMSPEDSSIYLCSVEQGYGYTFGSGTRLTVV.

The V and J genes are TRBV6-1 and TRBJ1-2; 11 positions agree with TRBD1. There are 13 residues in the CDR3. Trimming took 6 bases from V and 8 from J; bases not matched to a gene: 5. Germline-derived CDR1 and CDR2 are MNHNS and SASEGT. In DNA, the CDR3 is TGTGCCAGCAGGGGGACAGGGGGGTGGGGCTACACCTTC. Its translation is CASRGTGGWGYTF.

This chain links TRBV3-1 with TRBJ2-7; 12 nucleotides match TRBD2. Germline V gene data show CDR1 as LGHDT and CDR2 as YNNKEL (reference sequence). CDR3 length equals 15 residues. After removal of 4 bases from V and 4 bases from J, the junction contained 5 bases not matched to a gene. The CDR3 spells CASSPTSGSRYEQYF. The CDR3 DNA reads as TGTGCCAGCAGCCCGACTAGCGGGAGTCGGTACGAGCAGTACTTC.

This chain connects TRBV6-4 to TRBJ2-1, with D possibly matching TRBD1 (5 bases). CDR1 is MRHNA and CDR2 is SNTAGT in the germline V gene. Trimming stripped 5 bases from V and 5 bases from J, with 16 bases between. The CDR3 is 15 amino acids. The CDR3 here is CASSSLGATDNEQFF. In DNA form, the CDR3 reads TGTGCCAGCAGTTCCCTAGGGGCTACCGACAATGAGCAGTTCTTC.

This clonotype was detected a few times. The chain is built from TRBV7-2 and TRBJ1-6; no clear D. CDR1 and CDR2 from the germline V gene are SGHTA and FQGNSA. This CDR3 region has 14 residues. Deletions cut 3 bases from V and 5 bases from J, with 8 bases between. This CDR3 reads CASSLGINNSPLHF. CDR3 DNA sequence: TGTGCCAGCAGCTTGGGAATTAATAATTCACCCCTCCACTTT.

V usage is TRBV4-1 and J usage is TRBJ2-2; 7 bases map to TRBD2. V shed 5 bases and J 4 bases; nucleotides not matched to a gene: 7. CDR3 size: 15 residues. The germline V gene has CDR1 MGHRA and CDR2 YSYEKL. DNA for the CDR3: TGCGCCAGCAGCGGAACGGCGGGAGTCACCGGGGAGCTGTTTTTT. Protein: CASSGTAGVTGELFF.

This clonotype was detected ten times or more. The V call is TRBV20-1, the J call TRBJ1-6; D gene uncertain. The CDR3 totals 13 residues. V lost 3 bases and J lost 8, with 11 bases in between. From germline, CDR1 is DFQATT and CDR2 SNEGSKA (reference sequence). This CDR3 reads CSARRSLDSPLHF. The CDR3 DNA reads TGCAGTGCTAGGCGATCACTGGATTCACCCCTCCACTTT.

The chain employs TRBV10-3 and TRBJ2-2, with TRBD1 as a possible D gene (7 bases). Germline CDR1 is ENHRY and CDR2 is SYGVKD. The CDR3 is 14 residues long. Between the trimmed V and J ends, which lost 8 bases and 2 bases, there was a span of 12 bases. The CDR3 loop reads CAIGGDRNTGELFF. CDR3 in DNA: TGTGCCATCGGCGGGGACAGAAACACCGGGGAGCTGTTTTTT.

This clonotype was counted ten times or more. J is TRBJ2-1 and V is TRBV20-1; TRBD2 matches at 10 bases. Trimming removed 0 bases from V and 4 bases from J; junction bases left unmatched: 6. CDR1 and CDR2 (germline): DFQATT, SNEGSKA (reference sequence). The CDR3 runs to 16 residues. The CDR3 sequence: CSAREGAGGIYNEQFF. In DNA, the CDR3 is TGCAGTGCTAGAGAAGGAGCGGGAGGGATATACAATGAGCAGTTCTTC.

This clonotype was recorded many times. The CDR3, as DNA: TGTGCCAGCAGTTACTCGATGGGACACCACAACGCAGATACGCAGTATTTT. It is translated as CASSYSMGHHNADTQYF. The genes are TRBV6-5 and TRBJ2-3; the D gene is possibly TRBD1 (6 bases). The CDR3 totals 17 residues. Trimming left V 0 bases short and J 4 bases short, with 17 bases between. The V gene's germline CDR1 is MNHEY and CDR2 SVGAGI.

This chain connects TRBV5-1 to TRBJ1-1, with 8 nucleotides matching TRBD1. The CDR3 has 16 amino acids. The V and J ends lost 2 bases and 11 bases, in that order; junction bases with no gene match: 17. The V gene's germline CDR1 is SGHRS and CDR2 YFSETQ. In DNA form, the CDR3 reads TGCGCCAGCAGCTTAGGCAGGGGGCGAGGGGTGACGGAGGCTTTCTTT. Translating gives CASSLGRGRGVTEAFF.

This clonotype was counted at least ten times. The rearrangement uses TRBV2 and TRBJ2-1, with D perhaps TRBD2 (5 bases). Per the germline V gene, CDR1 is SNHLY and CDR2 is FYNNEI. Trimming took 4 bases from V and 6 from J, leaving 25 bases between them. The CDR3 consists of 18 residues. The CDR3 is CASSVVLRVYGIRNEQFF. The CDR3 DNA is TGTGCCAGCAGTGTGGTTCTCAGAGTGTACGGGATCCGCAATGAGCAGTTCTTC.

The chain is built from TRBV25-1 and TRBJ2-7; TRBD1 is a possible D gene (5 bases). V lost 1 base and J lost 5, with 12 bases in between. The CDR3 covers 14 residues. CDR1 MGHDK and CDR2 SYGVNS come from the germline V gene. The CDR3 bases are TGTGCCAGCAGTGAATGGGGCAGGGAAGACGAGCAGTACTTC. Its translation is CASSEWGREDEQYF.

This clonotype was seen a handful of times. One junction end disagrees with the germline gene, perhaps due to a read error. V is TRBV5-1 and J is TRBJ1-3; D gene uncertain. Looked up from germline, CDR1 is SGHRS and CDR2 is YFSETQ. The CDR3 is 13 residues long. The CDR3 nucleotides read TGCGCCAGCAGCTTGTCTCTTGGAGACACCATATATTTT. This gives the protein CASSLSLGDTIYF.

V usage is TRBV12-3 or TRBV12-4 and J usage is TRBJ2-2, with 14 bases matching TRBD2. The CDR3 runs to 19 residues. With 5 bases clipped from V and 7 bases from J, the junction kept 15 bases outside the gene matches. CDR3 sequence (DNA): TGTGCCAGCAGTCTCGGGACTAGCGGGAGTTTTCTGGAGGGCGGGGAGCTGTTTTTT. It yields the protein CASSLGTSGSFLEGGELFF.

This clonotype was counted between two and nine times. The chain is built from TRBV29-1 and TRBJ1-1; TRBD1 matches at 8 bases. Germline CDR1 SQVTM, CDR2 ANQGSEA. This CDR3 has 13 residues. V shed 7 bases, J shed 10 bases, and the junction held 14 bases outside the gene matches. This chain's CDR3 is CSARQGNGEPAFF. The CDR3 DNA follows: TGCAGCGCACGACAGGGGAATGGCGAACCAGCTTTCTTT.

The CDR3 DNA reads as TGCGCCAGCAGCCGATCACCGGGACTCCGAGGCAATGAGCAGTTCTTC. Its translation is CASSRSPGLRGNEQFF. V and J are TRBV4-3 and TRBJ2-1; TRBD2 is a possible D gene (6 bases). The length of the CDR3 is 16 residues. V lost 4 bases and J lost 6, with 19 bases in between. Germline V gene sequence: CDR1 LGHNA, CDR2 YSLEER.